What follows are 26 T cell receptor beta chains derived from one specimen sequenced in a study of identical twins. Using its own MiXCR run on the 5' RACE reads, TCRdb lists one record per CDR3 protein. The repertoire holds approximately 530,000 distinct CDR3 sequences, with about 20% as singletons. These data also formed part of another study, on yellow fever vaccine responses in identical twins.

Sample: CD4+ T cells sorted from blood. The source is a young woman in good health.

This clonotype was seen a few times. The genes are TRBV12-3 or TRBV12-4 and TRBJ1-1; no clear D. Trimming pared 4 bases from V and 0 bases from J, leaving 9 bases between. The CDR3 is 14 residues long. CDR3 sequence: CASSSYGMNTEAFF. The CDR3 region has the DNA TGTGCCAGCAGTTCGTATGGCATGAACACTGAAGCTTTCTTT.

The table lists this clonotype with a few counts. The chain combines TRBV7-9 with TRBJ1-1, with TRBD1 matching 7 bases. Per germline, CDR1 SEHNR and CDR2 FQNEAQ (reference sequence). Unmatched junction bases numbered 8, after V lost 5 bases and J lost 2 bases. The CDR3 totals 15 residues. CDR3 residues: CASSHRQGLNTEAFF. The CDR3 nucleotides read TGTGCCAGCAGCCATCGACAGGGTTTAAACACTGAAGCTTTCTTT.

In its sample, this clonotype was seen once. V is TRBV27 and J is TRBJ1-6; TRBD1 agrees at 7 bases. The CDR3 has 16 residues. Germline V gives CDR1 MNHEY, CDR2 SMNVEV (reference sequence). V lost 3 bases, J lost 9 bases, and 11 bases stayed unmatched. The DNA for the CDR3 is TGTGCCAGCAGTTTCGCGACAGGGTATATTCGTTCACCCCTCCACTTT. It is translated as CASSFATGYIRSPLHF.

On this clonotype itself: It is likely a read error, because the conserved phenylalanine at the end of the CDR3 is missing. The chain carries TRBV7-9 and TRBJ2-3, with 8 bases aligning to TRBD1. The CDR3 loop spans 14 amino acids. Trimming removed 5 bases from V and 4 bases from J; junction bases left unmatched: 5. Germline V lookup: CDR1 SEHNR, CDR2 FQNEAQ (reference sequence). The CDR3: CASSRTGSADTQYL. CDR3 nucleotide sequence: TGTGCCAGCAGCCGGACAGGGAGTGCAGATACGCAGTATCTT.

The chain couples TRBV18 to TRBJ2-1, with 11 bases lining up with TRBD1. Trimming at V came to 2 bases and at J to 12 bases, leaving 6 bases not matched to a gene. Germline V gives CDR1 KGHSH, CDR2 LQKENI. The CDR3 length is 14 residues. This CDR3 reads CASSPRTGGGGQFF. The CDR3 DNA reads as TGTGCCAGCTCACCAAGGACAGGGGGCGGCGGGCAGTTCTTC.

This clonotype was found a few times. This chain connects TRBV7-3 to TRBJ2-3; 10 bases are a match to TRBD2. CDR1 and CDR2 from the germline V gene are SGHTA and FQGTGA. This CDR3 is 17 amino acids long. Unmatched junction bases numbered 4, after V lost 1 base and J lost 0 bases. CDR3: CASSLILTSGSTDTQYF. CDR3 DNA: TGTGCCAGCAGCTTAATACTGACTAGCGGGAGCACAGATACGCAGTATTTT.

V usage is TRBV19 and J usage is TRBJ1-5; no clear D. The CDR3 length is 15 residues. Trimming left V 5 bases short and J 10 bases short, with 21 bases between. Germline V gene sequence: CDR1 LNHDA, CDR2 SQIVND (reference sequence). This CDR3 reads CASSPTGSPTYPQHF. The CDR3 nucleotides read TGTGCCAGTAGTCCAACCGGGAGTCCGACTTACCCCCAGCATTTT.

In its sample, this clonotype was seen a few times. This sequence joins TRBV5-5 and TRBJ2-7; 7 positions match TRBD1. The ends lost 3 bases at V and 3 bases at J; junction bases unmatched: 6. CDR1 is SGHKS, CDR2 YYEKEE, per germline (reference sequence). There are 14 residues in the CDR3. The CDR3 DNA reads as TGTGCCAGCAGCTGGGGACAGACTCACTACGAGCAGTACGTC. The encoded protein is CASSWGQTHYEQYV.

This clonotype came up a few times. V and J are TRBV5-1 and TRBJ2-7, with 8 nucleotides matching TRBD1. CDR1 and CDR2 (germline): SGHRS, YFSETQ. The CDR3 has 13 residues. V dropped 4 bases and J dropped 3; count of bases not matched to a gene: 3. CDR3 nucleotide sequence: TGCGCCAGCAGCCTAGGGACAGGCTACGAGCAGTACGTC. Its translation: CASSLGTGYEQYV.

In this sample, this clonotype turned up a few times. The V and J genes are TRBV6-5 and TRBJ2-7; 8 bases are shared with TRBD1. CDR1 is MNHEY, CDR2 SVGAGI, per germline. V lost 4 bases, J lost 7 bases, and 6 bases stayed unmatched. The CDR3 has 13 amino acids. CDR3 DNA: TGTGCCAGCAGTTCCCAGGGGGCTGGGGAGCAGTACGTC. Protein product: CASSSQGAGEQYV.

This clonotype turned up a few times. J is TRBJ1-2 and V is TRBV19, with TRBD1 matching over 7 bases. Germline CDR1 is LNHDA and CDR2 is SQIVND (reference sequence). This CDR3 contains 15 residues. The ends lost 8 bases at V and 1 base at J; junction bases unmatched: 10. The CDR3 loop reads CASSRDRDLNYGYTF. CDR3 nucleotides: TGTGCCAGTTCGCGTGACAGGGACCTTAACTATGGCTACACCTTC.

J is TRBJ2-3 and V is TRBV20-1; TRBD2 might be the D (6 bases). Trimming cost V 5 bases and J 10 bases, with 16 bases left between them. The CDR3 sequence is 12 residues long. The germline V gene encodes CDR1 DFQATT and CDR2 SNEGSKA (reference sequence). The CDR3, as DNA: TGCAGTGCTCCCCGGGACTGGGAGGCGCAGTATTTT. The encoded protein is CSAPRDWEAQYF.

In its sample, this clonotype was seen a few times. The chain uses TRBV4-1 and TRBJ2-1, with no clear D. Germline CDR1 and CDR2: MGHRA and YSYEKL. The CDR3 totals 14 residues. Trimming left V 1 base short and J 3 bases short, with 7 bases between. The CDR3: CASSQGRFYNEQFF. The CDR3 DNA reads TGCGCCAGCAGCCAAGGGCGATTCTACAATGAGCAGTTCTTC.

This clonotype was observed a handful of times. The rearrangement links TRBV4-2 to TRBJ2-3, with 9 bases that match TRBD2. J lost 2 bases, V lost 1 base, and 4 bases had no gene match. The germline V gene encodes CDR1 LGHNA and CDR2 YNFKEQ. The CDR3 loop spans 16 amino acids. CDR3 coding DNA: TGTGCCAGCAGCCAAGGACTAGCGGTTGTCACAGATACGCAGTATTTT. Translation: CASSQGLAVVTDTQYF.

The chain links TRBV12-3 or TRBV12-4 to TRBJ1-4, with D uncertain. The CDR3 runs to 14 residues. V lost 2 bases, J lost 4 bases, and 8 bases lay in between. CDR3: CASSLWGDNEKLFF. The DNA for the CDR3 is TGTGCCAGCAGTTTATGGGGAGATAATGAAAAACTGTTTTTT.

This chain connects TRBV28 to TRBJ2-6, with D uncertain. Germline values: CDR1 MDHEN, CDR2 SYDVKM. The CDR3 extends over 19 amino acids. V was clipped by 2 bases and J by 0 bases, with 17 bases between them. The CDR3 bases are TGTGCCAGCAGTTTAAGGGCCAGTCCGGTGATCTCTGGGGCCAACGTCCTGACTTTC. Amino acids: CASSLRASPVISGANVLTF.

V is TRBV29-1 and J is TRBJ2-3; D ambiguous. V lost 8 bases and J 4 bases, leaving 16 bases between the germline ends. CDR3 length: 13 amino acids. Germline V lookup: CDR1 SQVTM, CDR2 ANQGSEA. The CDR3, as DNA: TGCAGCCCAAAACTCCTCTGGGCAGATACGCAGTATTTT. Translated: CSPKLLWADTQYF.

This clonotype was picked up a small number of times. V and J are TRBV4-1 and TRBJ1-4, with D uncertain. This CDR3 has 12 residues. The germline V and J ends were trimmed by 1 base and 8 bases, with 5 bases remaining between them. The germline gives CDR1 MGHRA, CDR2 YSYEKL. The CDR3 loop reads CASSQVEEKLFF. The CDR3, as DNA: TGCGCCAGCAGCCAAGTGGAGGAAAAACTGTTTTTT.

This clonotype was detected ten times or more. The CDR3 region has the DNA TGTGCCAGCGGTCGGGACAGGGGCCGGGGGACCCAGTACTTC. Translated: CASGRDRGRGTQYF. The chain couples TRBV12-3 or TRBV12-4 to TRBJ2-5; 10 bases line up with TRBD1. The CDR3 length is 14 residues. Trimming took 8 bases from V and 7 from J; bases not matched to a gene: 10.

A note on this clonotype: This could be a read error, since a much larger clone is one nucleotide away. The chain carries TRBV12-3 or TRBV12-4 and TRBJ2-1, with a possible D match to TRBD1 (6 bases). This CDR3 spans 15 amino acids. The V and J ends lost 7 bases and 5 bases respectively, with 18 bases between them. Here the CDR3 DNA reads TGTGCCAGCATTGAATACCGGGACAATAACAATGAGCAGTTCTTC. Amino acids: CASIEYRDNNNEQFF.

The chain links TRBV10-3 to TRBJ2-7; 8 bases fit TRBD2. The CDR3 length is 16 residues. Per germline, CDR1 ENHRY and CDR2 SYGVKD. The V and J ends lost 0 bases and 0 bases, in that order; junction bases with no gene match: 4. The CDR3 here is CAISESISGVSYEQYF. In DNA, the CDR3 is TGTGCCATCAGTGAGTCGATTAGCGGGGTCTCCTACGAGCAGTACTTC.

This clonotype was detected ten times or more. The chain combines TRBV7-9 with TRBJ1-1; the D gene is possibly TRBD1 (6 bases). CDR1 SEHNR and CDR2 FQNEAQ come from the germline V gene (reference sequence). CDR3 length: 13 residues. V was shortened by 4 bases and J by 3 bases, with 9 bases between the two germline ends. CDR3 loop: CASSSPGDTEAFF. CDR3 in DNA: TGTGCCAGCAGCTCCCCAGGGGACACTGAAGCTTTCTTT.

This chain connects TRBV20-1 to TRBJ2-5; D not certain. This CDR3 comprises 11 residues. Per the germline V gene, CDR1 is DFQATT and CDR2 is SNEGSKA (reference sequence). Trimming took off 7 bases at V and 4 bases at J, with 10 bases between the two ends. CDR3 region: CSVLMGETQYF. The CDR3 nucleotides read TGCAGTGTCCTTATGGGAGAGACCCAGTACTTC.

The chain combines TRBV24-1 with TRBJ2-5, with 7 bases fitting TRBD2. The V gene's germline CDR1 is KGHDR and CDR2 SFDVKD. Trimming took 4 bases from V and 2 from J; bases not matched to a gene: 3. The CDR3 spans 14 residues. In DNA, the CDR3 is TGTGCCACCAGTGAGTCTAGCGGTCAAGAGACCCAGTACTTC. Encoded protein: CATSESSGQETQYF.

This chain links TRBV5-1 with TRBJ2-7; 7 positions match TRBD1. This CDR3 region has 15 residues. The germline V gene encodes CDR1 SGHRS and CDR2 YFSETQ. Germline trimming cut 6 bases from V and 2 bases from J; bases unmatched to any gene: 11. The CDR3 loop reads CASTPVGGPTYEQYF. The CDR3 DNA follows: TGCGCCAGCACCCCGGTAGGGGGCCCGACCTACGAGCAGTACTTC.

The chain has TRBV29-1 and TRBJ2-1; TRBD2 agrees at 8 bases. This CDR3 comprises 10 residues. From germline, CDR1 is SQVTM and CDR2 ANQGSEA. The CDR3 here is CSTAGDRQFF. CDR3 DNA sequence: TGCTCAACAGCGGGAGATAGGCAGTTCTTC.